Listed below are T cell receptor beta chains from one sample, sequenced in a study of cytomegalovirus exposure and HLA in healthy donors. Sequencing used immunoSEQ multiplex PCR; TCRdb keeps in-frame clones, though not all of them. The sample lists some 180,000 clones; just under 80% were seen once. Sequenced: PBMCs. Receptor source: a female donor in good health and CMV-seronegative. The CDR3 runs from the conserved cysteine through the conserved F or W. The D gene is left open where the match is weak. Clone sizes are given selectively: once, few, many, or a class where the clone is expanded.

j_call	v_call	clone_size	d_call	cdr3_aa	cdr3_nt
TRBJ2-1	TRBV5-1	.	TRBD1	CASSMGQVDEQFF	TGCGCCAGCAGCATGGGACAGGTGGATGAGCAGTTCTTC
TRBJ2-6	TRBV7-2	.	.	CASSRLGGANVLTF	TGTGCCAGCAGCCGGCTCGGGGGGGCCAACGTCCTGACTTTC
TRBJ2-2	TRBV7-9	few	TRBD1	CASSRSGGTNTGELFF	TGTGCCAGCAGCCGATCAGGGGGTACGAACACCGGGGAGCTGTTTTTT
TRBJ2-2	TRBV27	.	.	CASSSYPVTLIGELFF	TGTGCCAGCAGTTCCTACCCGGTCACGCTTATTGGGGAGCTGTTTTTT
TRBJ2-5	TRBV4-3	.	.	CASSQGFRGQETQYF	TGCGCCAGCAGCCAAGGTTTCAGGGGCCAGGAGACCCAGTACTTC
TRBJ2-7	TRBV4-1	.	.	CASSPLGGLYEQYF	TGCGCCAGCAGCCCCCTCGGGGGGCTCTACGAGCAGTACTTC
TRBJ1-1	TRBV20-1	.	TRBD1	CGTGGQAFF	TGCGGCACAGGGGGGCAAGCTTTCTTT
TRBJ1-1	TRBV11-2	.	TRBD1	CASSPGDRVVNTEAFF	TGTGCCAGCAGCCCTGGCGACAGGGTGGTGAACACTGAAGCTTTCTTT
TRBJ2-3	TRBV5-1	.	TRBD2	CASSLVASGGHSTDTQYF	TGCGCCAGCAGCTTGGTGGCTAGCGGGGGACATAGCACAGATACGCAGTATTTT
TRBJ1-5	TRBV6-6	.	.	CATNEANQPQHF	TGTGCCACCAATGAGGCAAATCAGCCCCAGCATTTT
TRBJ2-7	TRBV6-5	.	TRBD1	CASTKTGVAYEQYF	TGTGCCAGCACAAAGACAGGGGTCGCCTACGAGCAGTACTTC
TRBJ1-5	TRBV6-1	.	.	CASSEAGGSRQPQHF	TGTGCCAGCAGTGAAGCAGGAGGGAGTCGCCAGCCCCAGCATTTT
TRBJ2-1	TRBV29-1	.	TRBD1	CSVRIIGTGTRNEQFF	TGCAGCGTTAGAATTATCGGGACAGGGACCCGCAATGAGCAGTTCTTC
TRBJ2-1	TRBV6-4	once	TRBD2	CASSLAGGRNEQFF	TGTGCCAGCAGTCTAGCGGGAGGTCGTAATGAGCAGTTCTTC
TRBJ2-7	TRBV4-1	.	TRBD2	CASSQLTSEGYEQYF	TGCGCCAGCAGCCAACTTACTAGCGAGGGGTACGAGCAGTACTTC
TRBJ1-1	TRBV28	few	.	CASSPGGMVNTEAFF	TGTGCCAGCAGCCCCGGGGGAATGGTGAACACTGAAGCTTTCTTT
TRBJ2-2	TRBV14	.	TRBD2	CARYSRLAGTNTGELFF	TGTGCCAGATACTCAAGACTAGCGGGGACGAACACCGGGGAGCTGTTTTTT
TRBJ2-1	TRBV10-1	.	TRBD1	CASARGSYNEQFF	TGCGCCAGCGCCAGGGGGTCCTACAATGAGCAGTTCTTC
TRBJ2-2	TRBV15	once	.	CATSRDLEDTGELFF	TGTGCCACCAGCAGAGATTTGGAGGACACCGGGGAGCTGTTTTTT
TRBJ2-1	TRBV5-1	.	TRBD2	CASSFPPSGGEGGEQFF	TGCGCCAGCAGCTTTCCCCCTAGCGGGGGGGAAGGCGGTGAGCAGTTCTTC
TRBJ2-1	TRBV7-7	once	.	CASSPTGSSFDEQFF	TGTGCCAGCAGCCCCACAGGGAGTAGCTTCGATGAGCAGTTCTTC
TRBJ2-7	TRBV7-9	.	TRBD1	CASSSQGATYEQYF	TGTGCCAGCAGCTCACAGGGGGCCACCTACGAGCAGTACTTC
TRBJ2-1	TRBV19	.	TRBD2	CASSFRAGGPNEQFF	TGTGCCAGTAGTTTCCGGGCGGGAGGGCCCAATGAGCAGTTCTTC
TRBJ2-1	TRBV27	few	TRBD2	CASSSRQAGALFDEQFF	TGTGCCAGCAGTTCGCGACAAGCGGGAGCATTGTTTGATGAGCAGTTCTTC
TRBJ1-5	TRBV5-1	.	.	CASSSDTDQPQHF	TGCGCCAGCAGCTCGGACACGGATCAGCCCCAGCATTTT
TRBJ2-1	TRBV9	.	.	CASSVTNTRGNEQFF	TGTGCCAGCAGCGTAACCAATACGAGAGGCAATGAGCAGTTCTTC
TRBJ2-3	TRBV28	.	TRBD2	CATRTSGGLPTQYF	TGTGCCACTAGGACTAGCGGGGGCCTCCCTACGCAGTATTTT
TRBJ1-1	TRBV27	.	.	CASAAFGTGGTEAFF	TGTGCCAGCGCCGCGTTCGGGACCGGGGGCACTGAAGCTTTCTTT
TRBJ1-6	TRBV18	.	.	CASSPVDSSYNSPLHF	TGTGCCAGCTCACCGGTTGACAGCTCCTATAATTCACCCCTCCACTTT
TRBJ2-7	TRBV11-3	.	TRBD1	CASSPDRVRYEQYF	TGTGCCAGCAGCCCGGACAGGGTTCGGTACGAGCAGTACTTC
TRBJ2-2	TRBV9	.	.	CASTPEGAGTGELFF	TGTGCCAGCACCCCGGAGGGGGCAGGAACCGGGGAGCTGTTTTTT
TRBJ2-5	TRBV5-1	.	TRBD2	CASSLGAGVGQETQYF	TGCGCCAGCAGCTTGGGAGCGGGAGTGGGCCAAGAGACCCAGTACTTC
TRBJ1-3	TRBV18	.	.	CASSRSGSGNTIYF	TGTGCCAGCTCAAGATCCGGCTCTGGAAACACCATATATTTT
TRBJ2-1	TRBV5-1	.	.	CASSPPQGNEQFF	TGCGCCAGCAGCCCCCCACAGGGAAATGAGCAGTTCTTC
TRBJ2-7	TRBV2	few	.	CASSEYYEQYF	TGTGCCAGCAGTGAGTATTACGAGCAGTACTTC
TRBJ2-3	TRBV19	.	TRBD2	CASSTDSGSHTDTQYF	TGTGCCAGTAGTACCGATAGCGGGAGCCACACAGATACGCAGTATTTT
TRBJ2-7	TRBV30	.	.	CAWSPGVTLPWEQYF	TGTGCCTGGAGCCCAGGGGTTACGCTCCCCTGGGAGCAGTACTTC
TRBJ2-6	TRBV5-1	.	.	CASSLSRISGANVLTF	TGCGCCAGCAGCTTGTCGAGGATCTCTGGGGCCAACGTCCTGACTTTC
TRBJ2-7	TRBV27	.	.	CASSLSARNNYEQYF	TGTGCCAGCAGTTTATCGGCTAGAAATAACTACGAGCAGTACTTC
TRBJ2-7	TRBV4-2	.	TRBD2	CASSQEPSGVVYEQYF	TGTGCCAGCAGCCAAGAGCCCAGCGGGGTAGTATACGAGCAGTACTTC
TRBJ1-2	TRBV6-1	.	TRBD1	CASHTGAYGYTF	TGTGCCAGCCACACAGGGGCCTATGGCTACACCTTC
TRBJ2-7	TRBV5-4	.	.	CASSLGQFGYEQYF	TGTGCCAGCAGCCTAGGACAGTTTGGGTACGAGCAGTACTTC
TRBJ1-3	TRBV5-4	.	TRBD1	CASSPDRGVNTIYF	TGTGCCAGCAGCCCCGACAGGGGAGTTAACACCATATATTTT
TRBJ2-1	TRBV19	.	TRBD1	CASSIGGQGYEQFF	TGTGCCAGTAGTATAGGGGGACAGGGTTATGAGCAGTTCTTC
TRBJ1-4	TRBV7-9	.	TRBD1	CASSSDRGLDEKLFF	TGTGCCAGCAGCTCGGACAGGGGGCTAGATGAAAAACTGTTTTTT
TRBJ2-7	TRBV6-5	.	.	CASSFYRTYEQYF	TGTGCCAGCAGTTTTTACAGAACCTACGAGCAGTACTTC
TRBJ1-5	TRBV9	.	.	CASSPGSVSNQPQHF	TGTGCCAGCAGCCCCGGTTCGGTTAGCAATCAGCCCCAGCATTTT
TRBJ1-1	TRBV4-1	few	TRBD1	CASSQGQLVTEAFF	TGCGCCAGCAGCCAGGGACAGCTAGTCACTGAAGCTTTCTTT
TRBJ2-7	TRBV4-1	.	TRBD2	CASSQGLAREQYF	TGCGCCAGCAGCCAGGGACTAGCGAGAGAGCAGTACTTC
TRBJ1-2	TRBV5-5	once	TRBD1	CASSLGQGSYGYTF	TGTGCCAGCAGTTTGGGACAGGGAAGCTATGGCTACACCTTC